This T cell receptor beta chain was sequenced in a study of cytomegalovirus exposure and HLA in healthy donors. In the PCR, 60 Vbeta and 13 Jbeta primers were used. This table comes from immunoSEQ multiplex PCR, and its TCRdb copy is limited to in-frame clones, with some not included. The data hold more than 90,000 clones, with 70% to 80% observed a single time. Study-level points and caveats: The Asian-associated ancestry cluster reportedly had fewer N-insertions than the approximately 670-donor mean in a later analysis. Reports state that TCR beta sequences accurately predicted most subjects' HLA-A and HLA-B alleles. Judged likely to be a sequencing artifact was a cluster of highly shared sequence variants. The classifier reportedly diagnosed cytomegalovirus status with high specificity and sensitivity.

This clone has just one count. The antigen is not known. V was clipped by 4 bases and J by 8 bases, with 20 bases between them. The CDR3 spans 14 residues. Germline V gene data show CDR1 as GTSNPN and CDR2 as SVGIG (reference sequence). The chain uses TRBV30 and TRBJ1-1, with a weak D call TRBD1 (5 bases). The sample was PBMCs. This TCR was sampled from a woman between 18 and 29 years old in good health and CMV-seropositive. CDR3 nucleotide sequence: TGTGCCTGGATAAGTTGGGCAGGGTATAGGGAAGCTTTCTTT. Its protein is CAWISWAGYREAFF. Filled out from reference TRBV30 and TRBJ1-1, the complete variable domain reads SQTIHQWPATLVQPVGSPLSLECTVEGTSNPNLYWYRQAAGRGLQLLFYSVGIGQISSEVPQNLSASRPQDRQFILSSKKLLLSDSGFYLCAWISWAGYREAFFGQGTRLTVV.